These 10 T cell receptor beta chains were sequenced from one sample in a study of siplizumab effects on memory and regulatory T cells. Measured with immunoSEQ multiplex PCR; TCRdb has only the in-frame clones, and not every one. The repertoire holds about 120,000 clones, with around 94% as singletons. The sequenced sample consisted of non-Treg CD4+ T cells sorted from blood. The receptors derive from a human donor in good health.

The chain recombines TRBV5-1 with TRBJ2-3; D remains ambiguous. V shed 4 bases and J shed 0 bases, with 12 bases lying between them. From germline, CDR1 is SGHRS and CDR2 YFSETQ. This CDR3 has 15 residues. The CDR3 spells CASSASSRSTDTQYF. In nucleotides, the CDR3 is TGCGCCAGCAGCGCAAGTAGTAGAAGCACAGATACGCAGTATTTT.

This chain connects TRBV18 to TRBJ2-4, with 7 nucleotides matching TRBD1. The V segment lost 4 bases and the J segment 6 bases; nucleotides outside the gene matches: 18. Germline-derived CDR1 and CDR2 are KGHSH and LQKENI. This CDR3 has 18 amino acids. The CDR3 DNA reads as TGTGCCAGCTCACTAAGGGGCCAGGGGGATAGCCAGGGAAACATTCAGTACTTC. Encoded protein: CASSLRGQGDSQGNIQYF.

This sequence joins TRBV18 and TRBJ2-5, with 9 nucleotides matching TRBD1. The germline CDR1 and CDR2 sequences are KGHSH and LQKENI. Trimming removed 5 bases from V and 5 bases from J; junction bases left unmatched: 9. This CDR3 is 15 amino acids long. The CDR3 coding sequence is TGTGCCAGCTCAGAACTAACAGGGGGCTACGAGACCCAGTACTTC. Protein: CASSELTGGYETQYF.

This sequence joins TRBV30 and TRBJ2-7; 7 bases line up with TRBD2. V dropped 0 bases and J dropped 0; count of bases not matched to a gene: 11. The CDR3 contains 17 residues. Germline CDR1 GTSNPN, CDR2 SVGIG (reference sequence). This CDR3 is CAWSVRRLADSSYEQYF. The CDR3 nucleotides are TGTGCCTGGAGTGTTCGGAGGCTAGCGGATAGCTCCTACGAGCAGTACTTC.

The chain has TRBV21-1 and TRBJ1-1; the table calls TRBD1, which could not be checked here. TRBV21-1 has pseudogene status. The CDR3 totals 14 residues. CDR3 loop: CASSTGQGDTEAFF. For the CDR3, the DNA is TGTGCCAGCAGCACCGGACAGGGTGACACTGAAGCTTTCTTT.

This sequence joins TRBV5-1 and TRBJ2-1, with 12 bases that match TRBD2. Germline trimming cut 2 bases from V and 5 bases from J; bases unmatched to any gene: 5. The CDR3 runs 16 residues. The germline V gene encodes CDR1 SGHRS and CDR2 YFSETQ. CDR3 sequence: CASSFLAGGPNNEQFF. The DNA of the CDR3 is TGCGCCAGCAGCTTTCTAGCGGGAGGGCCGAACAATGAGCAGTTCTTC.

The chain is built from TRBV9 and TRBJ2-5, with 8 positions matching TRBD2. The CDR3 runs 19 residues. Germline loops: CDR1 SGDLS, CDR2 YYNGEE. V was pared by 0 bases and J by 5 bases, with 18 bases of the junction left unmatched. The CDR3 spells CASSVEERGPREHRETQYF. The DNA for the CDR3 is TGTGCCAGCAGCGTAGAGGAGCGGGGGCCTCGCGAGCATCGTGAGACCCAGTACTTC.

This sequence joins TRBV4-1 and TRBJ2-3; 10 bases match TRBD2. Germline trimming cut 4 bases from V and 5 bases from J; bases unmatched to any gene: 9. The CDR3 contains 16 residues. Germline lookup yields CDR1 MGHRA and CDR2 YSYEKL. The CDR3 DNA follows: TGCGCCAGCAGCCGCCCTCTAGCGGGGGCCGGAGATACGCAGTATTTT. Its protein is CASSRPLAGAGDTQYF.

The CDR3 here is CASSLDRPDGEQYF. The CDR3 DNA sequence: TGTGCCAGCTCACTGGACAGACCCGATGGCGAGCAGTACTTC. The gene calls are TRBV18 and TRBJ2-7, with D possibly TRBD1 on 6 matching bases. The CDR3 runs 14 residues. Germline loops: CDR1 KGHSH, CDR2 LQKENI. Trimming left V 4 bases short and J 6 bases short, with 16 bases between.

The rearrangement links TRBV16 to TRBJ2-1; no firm D call. The CDR3 sequence is 12 residues long. Deletions cut 2 bases from V and 6 bases from J, with 5 bases between. From germline, CDR1 is KGHSY and CDR2 FQNENV. The CDR3, as DNA: TGTGCCAGCAGCCAAGTTGGCAATGAGCAGTTCTTC. Its protein product is CASSQVGNEQFF.